At least ten counts were recorded for the clone carrying this T cell receptor beta chain. Its antigen is not identified. From about 19-30 mg of unsorted bulk tissue, DNA and RNA were co-extracted together. The sample originates from a study of tumor-infiltrating lymphocytes in primary liver carcinoma. Notes on the study in general: A significantly higher top-250-clone fraction was recorded for tumors than for blood (p = 0.039).

A primer in the constant region served to generate TCR beta cDNA from 450 to 600 ng of total RNA. Employing slightly modified ARM-PCR, three nested multiplex PCR rounds were run, and these gave rise to the TCR beta libraries. One entry per CDR3 protein, called by TCRdb with MiXCR from the multiplex PCR reads. The table includes 95,000 to 150,000 distinct CDR3 sequences, 60% to 75% detected once. Sequencing input: liver tumor tissue from sampling region 3. The subset was: tumor region T3, left-lateral pole. This clonotype was sampled from a woman between 55 and 75 years old with primary liver carcinoma and hepatitis B virus infection.

CDR3 coding DNA: TGTGCCAGCACCAAAGACAGCTTCTACGAGCAGTACTTC. This gives the protein CASTKDSFYEQYF. The chain employs TRBV6-6 and TRBJ2-7; the D gene is possibly TRBD1 (5 bases). Trimming shortened V by 7 bases and J by 3 bases, and 13 bases separated the two germline ends. There are 13 residues in the CDR3. Germline assignment: CDR1 MNHNY and CDR2 SVGAGI (reference sequence).